The 19 T cell receptor beta chains presented below share a single source sample, sequenced in a study of cytomegalovirus exposure and HLA in healthy donors. In the PCR, 60 Vbeta and 13 Jbeta primers were used. Sequenced by immunoSEQ multiplex PCR; TCRdb stores in-frame clones only, minus some. The sample includes more than 95,000 clones, just under 75% of them seen just once. The sequenced sample was PBMCs. These receptors came from a man in his 60s in good health and CMV-seropositive.

CDR3 DNA: TGTGCCAGCAGCCAATCTTCCGGGACTAGCGGGGGGGCGCATGAGCAGTTCTTC. The encoded protein is CASSQSSGTSGGAHEQFF. The V call is TRBV4-2, the J call TRBJ2-7; 16 bases are a match to TRBD2. Gene TRBJ2-1 matches the end of the DNA better, so the J call may be wrong. CDR1 is LGHNA, CDR2 YNFKEQ, per germline. The CDR3 is 18 amino acids.

This clone was seen only a few times. V gene TRBV18 combines with J gene TRBJ2-5; a possible D gene is TRBD2 (6 bases). V lost 0 bases and J lost 9, with 17 bases in between. CDR1 and CDR2 from the germline V gene are KGHSH and LQKENI. This CDR3 is built from 15 residues. The CDR3 here is CASSPPVEGSGAQYF. In DNA, the CDR3 is TGTGCCAGCTCACCACCAGTGGAGGGATCCGGGGCCCAGTACTTC.

The chain uses TRBV10-1 and TRBJ1-1; D unresolved. The V end was cut by 11 bases, the J end by 8 bases, with 15 bases between. CDR1 is WNHNN and CDR2 is SYGVQD in the germline V gene (reference sequence). The CDR3 sequence is 11 residues long. CDR3 sequence reads: CAPARIREAFF. As DNA, the CDR3 is TGCGCCCCCGCAAGGATCAGGGAAGCTTTCTTT.

This chain connects TRBV5-1 to TRBJ2-7, with TRBD1 matching 11 bases. The CDR3 has 14 residues. V lost 3 bases, J lost 6 bases, and 5 bases stayed unmatched. Germline CDR1 SGHRS, CDR2 YFSETQ. The CDR3 DNA is TGCGCCAGCAGCTGGGCCGGGACAGGGGGCGAGCAGTACTTC. Protein sequence: CASSWAGTGGEQYF.

The chain carries TRBV6-5 and TRBJ2-5; 9 bases are shared with TRBD2. CDR1 and CDR2 from the germline V gene are MNHEY and SVGAGI. J gave up 6 bases and V 2 bases, and 10 bases lay outside the gene matches. This CDR3 region has 16 residues. The CDR3 nucleotides are TGTGCCAGCAGTTACAGTTATGCAGCGGGGGGAAAGACCCAGTACTTC. This codes for CASSYSYAAGGKTQYF.

This clone was seen just once. J is TRBJ1-1 and V is TRBV7-2, with 7 bases that match TRBD1. Germline CDR1 SGHTA, CDR2 FQGNSA. This CDR3 has 12 residues. Unmatched junction bases numbered 1, after V lost 2 bases and J lost 7 bases. The CDR3 protein is CASSLHRGEAFF. Here the CDR3 DNA reads TGTGCCAGCAGCTTACACAGGGGTGAAGCTTTCTTT.

Written as DNA, the CDR3 is TGTGCCAGCAGTTACTCGACACGCGAGCAGTACTTC. Its translation: CASSYSTREQYF. The chain joins TRBV6-6 to TRBJ2-7; D is unclear. CDR3 length: 12 amino acids. CDR1 is MNHNY, CDR2 SVGAGI, per germline (reference sequence). With 0 bases removed from V and 6 bases from J, the gap between germline ends came to 6 bases.

The V call is TRBV4-2, the J call TRBJ1-5; D is uncertain. Germline values: CDR1 LGHNA, CDR2 YNFKEQ. The CDR3 has 13 amino acids. V shed 0 bases and J shed 3 bases, with 3 bases lying between them. The CDR3 sequence is CASSQDYNQPQHF. CDR3 nucleotide sequence: TGTGCCAGCAGCCAAGATTACAATCAGCCCCAGCATTTT.

This clone was detected only once. This chain connects TRBV14 to TRBJ2-1; D perhaps matches TRBD2 (5 bases). V was cut by 4 bases and J by 6 bases, with 10 bases left in between. CDR1 is SGHDN, CDR2 FVKESK, per germline. The CDR3 is 13 residues long. The CDR3 loop is CASSRRMINEQFF. In DNA, the CDR3 is TGTGCCAGCAGCCGGAGGATGATCAATGAGCAGTTCTTC.

The gene calls are TRBV2 and TRBJ2-7; a possible D gene is TRBD1 (5 bases). Trimming cost V 5 bases and J 3 bases, with 8 bases left between them. Germline lookup yields CDR1 SNHLY and CDR2 FYNNEI. This CDR3 is built from 12 residues. In DNA form, the CDR3 reads TGTGCCAGCAGTAACACAGGCTACGAGCAGTACTTC. It translates to CASSNTGYEQYF.

This rearrangement joins TRBV29-1 to TRBJ2-5; a possible D gene is TRBD2 (6 bases). The CDR3 totals 13 residues. V lost 7 bases, J lost 3 bases, and 15 bases lay in between. From germline, CDR1 is SQVTM and CDR2 ANQGSEA. The chain's CDR3 is CSARTGGKETQYF. The CDR3 DNA is TGCAGCGCCCGGACCGGAGGGAAAGAGACCCAGTACTTC.

J is TRBJ1-5 and V is TRBV2; D not resolved. The CDR3 totals 13 residues. Germline V gene data show CDR1 as SNHLY and CDR2 as FYNNEI. V gave up 7 bases and J gave up 9 bases, with 16 bases separating them. CDR3 sequence (DNA): TGTGCCAGCACCGACACCCCGCAAGGGCCCCAGCATTTT. The encoded protein is CASTDTPQGPQHF.

The genes are TRBV27 and TRBJ2-5; 7 bases agree with TRBD2. With 7 bases clipped from V and 4 bases from J, the junction kept 12 bases outside the gene matches. This CDR3 region has 15 residues. The V gene's germline CDR1 is MNHEY and CDR2 SMNVEV (reference sequence). The DNA of the CDR3 is TGTGCCAGCAAAAGCGGGGCCTTGAGATCAGAGACCCAGTACTTC. Amino acids: CASKSGALRSETQYF.

The chain recombines TRBV5-1 with TRBJ1-4; perhaps TRBD1 as D (6 bases). The CDR3 is made up of 15 amino acids. Germline V gene data show CDR1 as SGHRS and CDR2 as YFSETQ. The V and J ends lost 0 bases and 7 bases respectively, with 13 bases between them. The DNA for the CDR3 is TGCGCCAGCAGCTTGGTTGGGGGCATGACTGAAAAACTGTTTTTT. Translated, it gives CASSLVGGMTEKLFF.

This clone has a handful of counts. This chain links TRBV29-1 with TRBJ2-5; 7 nucleotides agree with TRBD2. This CDR3 has 13 residues. Unmatched junction bases numbered 10, after V lost 7 bases and J lost 5 bases. Germline lookup yields CDR1 SQVTM and CDR2 ANQGSEA. Here the CDR3 DNA reads TGCAGCGCCGATTTAAGCGGGGTGGAGACCCAGTACTTC. This codes for CSADLSGVETQYF.

This clone was seen a handful of times. The J gene is TRBJ1-5, the V gene TRBV2, with no clear D. The CDR3 is 13 amino acids. Germline-derived CDR1 and CDR2 are SNHLY and FYNNEI. The ends were cut back, 7 bases at V and 6 bases at J, with 13 bases in the middle. The DNA for the CDR3 is TGTGCCAGCACCCGAGAGGGTGTTCAGCCCCAGCATTTT. Its translation: CASTREGVQPQHF.

The V and J genes are TRBV11-2 and TRBJ2-1; TRBD2 agrees at 9 bases. The CDR3 is 14 amino acids. Trimming took 2 bases from V and 10 from J; bases not matched to a gene: 6. Per the germline V gene, CDR1 is SGHAT and CDR2 is FQNNGV. CDR3 region: CASSLSGGPQEQFF. Here the CDR3 DNA reads TGTGCCAGCAGCTTAAGCGGGGGGCCACAGGAGCAGTTCTTC.

V and J are TRBV6-5 and TRBJ2-1; D is perhaps TRBD2 (5 bases). V dropped 6 bases and J dropped 0 bases, with 12 bases sitting between them. Germline CDR1 reads MNHEY; CDR2 reads SVGAGI. This CDR3 is 15 amino acids long. Written as DNA, the CDR3 is TGTGCCAGCAGGACTACTTGGAGCTCCTACAATGAGCAGTTCTTC. It translates to CASRTTWSSYNEQFF.

The chain is built from TRBV9 and TRBJ2-7; TRBD1 might be the D (5 bases). This CDR3 region has 14 residues. Germline lookup yields CDR1 SGDLS and CDR2 YYNGEE. V was cut by 0 bases and J by 1 base, with 8 bases left in between. The CDR3 bases are TGTGCCAGCAGCGTAGGTGGACATTCCTACGAGCAGTACTTC. Its protein is CASSVGGHSYEQYF.